This passage covers 8 T cell receptor beta chains from one sample sequenced in a study of blood T cell repertoires in COVID-19. Clones were sequenced by immunoSEQ multiplex PCR, and TCRdb holds only the in-frame ones, with some missing. In the table there are about 270,000 clones, 85% of which are singletons. Sequenced input: peripheral blood. The receptors here all came from a woman aged 50 to 60 with active or convalescent COVID-19.

V and J are TRBV7-9 and TRBJ2-3; TRBD2 matches 13 bases. The germline V gene has CDR1 SEHNR and CDR2 FQNEAQ (reference sequence). V was pared by 5 bases and J by 2 bases, with 10 bases of the junction left unmatched. The CDR3 length is 18 residues. CDR3 in DNA: TGTGCCAGCAGCGTGGGGCGACTAGCGGGAGGCACCACAGATACGCAGTATTTT. Residues: CASSVGRLAGGTTDTQYF.

On this clone itself: In the same sample, other DNA sequences code for this CDR3. The rearrangement joins TRBV12-5 to TRBJ1-1; TRBD1 matches 7 bases. The CDR3 covers 15 residues. J lost 0 bases, V lost 3 bases, and 4 bases had no gene match. Germline CDR1 LGHNT, CDR2 FRNRAP. As DNA, the CDR3 is TGTGCTAGTGGTTTACCGACAGGGTTGAACACTGAAGCTTTCTTT. Protein product: CASGLPTGLNTEAFF.

In this sample, this clone turned up once. V and J are TRBV27 and TRBJ2-2; D call uncertain. This CDR3 is built from 14 residues. The germline V gene encodes CDR1 MNHEY and CDR2 SMNVEV (reference sequence). The V end was cut by 3 bases, the J end by 1 base, with 6 bases between. The CDR3 region has the DNA TGTGCCAGCAGTTTCCGACAGAACACCGGGGAGCTGTTTTTT. It yields the protein CASSFRQNTGELFF.

The rearrangement joins TRBV28 to TRBJ2-3, with 8 positions matching TRBD1. Germline-derived CDR1 and CDR2 are MDHEN and SYDVKM. There are 18 residues in the CDR3. J was trimmed by 3 bases and V by 3 bases; bases with no gene match: 14. CDR3 DNA sequence: TGTGCCAGCAGTTTGTCCGGAACAGGGGGTCTTGGGACAGATACGCAGTATTTT. Translation gives CASSLSGTGGLGTDTQYF.

The chain recombines TRBV19 with TRBJ1-3, with TRBD1 matching over 8 bases. With 6 bases clipped from V and 0 bases from J, the junction kept 7 bases outside the gene matches. CDR1 and CDR2 from the germline V gene are LNHDA and SQIVND (reference sequence). CDR3 length equals 16 residues. CDR3 in amino acids: CASRTTGAYSGNTIYF. CDR3 nucleotides: TGTGCCAGTAGGACGACAGGGGCCTACTCTGGAAACACCATATATTTT. Full variable domain (missing parts from reference TRBV19 and TRBJ1-3): DGGITQSPKYLFRKEGQNVTLSCEQNLNHDAMYWYRQDPGQGLRLIYYSQIVNDFQKGDIAEGYSVSREKKESFPLTVTSAQKNPTAFYLCASRTTGAYSGNTIYFGEGSWLTVV.

This clone has more than one count but fewer than ten. The J gene is TRBJ2-1, the V gene TRBV28, with a possible D match to TRBD1 (5 bases). V was clipped by 5 bases and J by 7 bases, with 18 bases between them. The germline V gene has CDR1 MDHEN and CDR2 SYDVKM. CDR3 length: 15 residues. CDR3 sequence (DNA): TGTGCCAGCAGTGCGGTAGCAATGCCAGGGAATGAGCAGTTCTTC. This codes for CASSAVAMPGNEQFF.

A remark on this clone: Germline is not matched at one junction end, which may reflect a read error. The chain links TRBV7-7 to TRBJ2-2; 8 positions agree with TRBD1. There are 17 residues in the CDR3. The germline gives CDR1 SSHAT, CDR2 FNYEAQ (reference sequence). The CDR3, as DNA: TGTGCTAGCAGCCGCCTGGCGACAGGGGTGAACACCGGGGAGCTGTTTTTT. Residues: CASSRLATGVNTGELFF.

CDR3 coding DNA: TGTGCCAGTAGGGGGGGTTCCCACGGCAGGGACGGGGGCAATGAGCAGTTCTTC. Residues: CASRGGSHGRDGGNEQFF. The V call is TRBV19, the J call TRBJ2-1; D perhaps matches TRBD2 (6 bases). V gave up 6 bases and J gave up 6 bases, with 27 bases separating them. CDR1 is LNHDA and CDR2 is SQIVND in the germline V gene (reference sequence). The CDR3 is 18 residues long.